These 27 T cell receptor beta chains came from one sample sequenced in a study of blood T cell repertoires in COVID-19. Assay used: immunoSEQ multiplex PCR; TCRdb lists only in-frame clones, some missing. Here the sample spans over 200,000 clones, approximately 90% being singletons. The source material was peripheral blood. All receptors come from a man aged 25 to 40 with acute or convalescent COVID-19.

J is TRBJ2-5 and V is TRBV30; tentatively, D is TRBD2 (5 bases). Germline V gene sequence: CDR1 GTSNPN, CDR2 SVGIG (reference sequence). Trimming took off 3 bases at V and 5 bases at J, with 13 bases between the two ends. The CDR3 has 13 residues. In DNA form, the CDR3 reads TGTGCCTGGAGGGACTTTGTTCTCGAGACCCAGTACTTC. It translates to CAWRDFVLETQYF.

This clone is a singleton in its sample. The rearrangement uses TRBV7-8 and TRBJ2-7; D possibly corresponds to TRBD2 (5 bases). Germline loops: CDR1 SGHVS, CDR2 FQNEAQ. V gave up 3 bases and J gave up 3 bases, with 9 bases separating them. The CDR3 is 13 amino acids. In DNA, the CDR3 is TGTGCCAGCAGCTTCGGGATTAACTACGAGCAGTACTTC. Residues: CASSFGINYEQYF.

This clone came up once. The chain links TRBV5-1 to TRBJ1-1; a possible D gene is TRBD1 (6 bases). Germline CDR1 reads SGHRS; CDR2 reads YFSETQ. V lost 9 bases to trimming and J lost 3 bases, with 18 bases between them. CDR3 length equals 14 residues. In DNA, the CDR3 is TGCGCCACCCGGGCGGGCGCAGGGGACACTGAAGCTTTCTTT. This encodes CATRAGAGDTEAFF.

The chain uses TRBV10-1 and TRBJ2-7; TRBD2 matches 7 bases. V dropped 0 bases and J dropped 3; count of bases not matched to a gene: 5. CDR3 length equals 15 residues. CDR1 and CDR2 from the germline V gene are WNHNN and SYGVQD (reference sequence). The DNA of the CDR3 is TGCGCCAGCAGTGAGTCTTCCGGGGGGAGCTACGAGCAGTACTTC. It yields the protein CASSESSGGSYEQYF.

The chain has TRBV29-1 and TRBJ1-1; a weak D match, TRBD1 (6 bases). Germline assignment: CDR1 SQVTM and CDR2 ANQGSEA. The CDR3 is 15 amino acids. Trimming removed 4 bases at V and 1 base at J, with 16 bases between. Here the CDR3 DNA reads TGCAGCGTTGCCCAAACAGGGACCTCGAACACTGAAGCTTTCTTT. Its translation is CSVAQTGTSNTEAFF.

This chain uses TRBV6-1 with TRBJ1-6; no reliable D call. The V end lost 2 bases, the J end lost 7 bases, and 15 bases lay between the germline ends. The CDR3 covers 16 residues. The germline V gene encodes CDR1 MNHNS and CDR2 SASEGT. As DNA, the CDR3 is TGTGCCAGCAGTGAATGGCTGGGAGGGATCAATTCACCCCTCCACTTT. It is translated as CASSEWLGGINSPLHF.

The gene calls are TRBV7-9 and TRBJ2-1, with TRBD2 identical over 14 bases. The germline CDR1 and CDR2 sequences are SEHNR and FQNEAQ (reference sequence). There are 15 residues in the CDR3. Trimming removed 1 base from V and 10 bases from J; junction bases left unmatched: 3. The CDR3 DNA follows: TGTGCCAGCAGCTTAGGGACTAGCGGGAGGAGGGAGCAGTTCTTC. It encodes CASSLGTSGRREQFF.

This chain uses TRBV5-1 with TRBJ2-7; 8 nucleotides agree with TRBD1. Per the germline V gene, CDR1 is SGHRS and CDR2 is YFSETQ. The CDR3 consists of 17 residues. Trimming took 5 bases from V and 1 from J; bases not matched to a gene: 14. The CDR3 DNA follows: TGCGCCAGCAGTCAGGGGCGACAGGGGCCGAAATCCTACGAGCAGTACTTC. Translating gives CASSQGRQGPKSYEQYF.

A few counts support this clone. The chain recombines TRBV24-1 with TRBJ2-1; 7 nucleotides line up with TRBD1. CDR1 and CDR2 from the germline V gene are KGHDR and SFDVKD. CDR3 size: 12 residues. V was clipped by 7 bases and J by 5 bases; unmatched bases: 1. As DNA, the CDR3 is TGTGCCACCAGGGACAGGCACAATGAGCAGTTCTTC. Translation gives CATRDRHNEQFF.

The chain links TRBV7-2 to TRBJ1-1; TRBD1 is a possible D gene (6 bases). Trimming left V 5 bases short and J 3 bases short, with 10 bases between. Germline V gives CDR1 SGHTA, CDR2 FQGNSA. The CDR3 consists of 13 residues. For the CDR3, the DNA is TGTGCCAGCAGCCCGGACAGCTACACTGAAGCTTTCTTT. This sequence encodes CASSPDSYTEAFF.

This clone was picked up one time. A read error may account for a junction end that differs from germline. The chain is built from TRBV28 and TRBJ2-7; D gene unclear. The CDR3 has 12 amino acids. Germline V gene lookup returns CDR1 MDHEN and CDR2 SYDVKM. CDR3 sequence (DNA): TGTGCCAGCAGCCTTAACTCTGAGGCTACCCGTTTC. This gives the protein CASSLNSEATRF.

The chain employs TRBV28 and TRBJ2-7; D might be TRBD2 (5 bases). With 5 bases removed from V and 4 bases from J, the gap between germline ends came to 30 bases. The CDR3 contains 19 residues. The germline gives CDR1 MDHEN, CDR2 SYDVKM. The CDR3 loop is CASSQFGRGSEIRMYEQYF. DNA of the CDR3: TGTGCCAGCAGTCAATTTGGACGGGGTAGCGAGATAAGGATGTACGAGCAGTACTTC.

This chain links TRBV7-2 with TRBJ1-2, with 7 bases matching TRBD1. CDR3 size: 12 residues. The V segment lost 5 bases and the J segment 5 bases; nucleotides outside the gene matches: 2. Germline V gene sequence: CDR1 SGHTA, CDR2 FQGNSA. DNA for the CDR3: TGTGCCAGCAGCCAACAGGGGTATGGCTACACCTTC. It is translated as CASSQQGYGYTF.

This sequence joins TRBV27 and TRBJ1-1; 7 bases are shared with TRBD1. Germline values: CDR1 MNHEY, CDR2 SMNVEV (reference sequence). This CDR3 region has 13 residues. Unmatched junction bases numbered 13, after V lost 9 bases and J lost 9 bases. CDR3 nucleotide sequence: TGTGCCAGTTCCATCCCCGGGACAGCTAAAGCTTTCTTT. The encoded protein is CASSIPGTAKAFF.

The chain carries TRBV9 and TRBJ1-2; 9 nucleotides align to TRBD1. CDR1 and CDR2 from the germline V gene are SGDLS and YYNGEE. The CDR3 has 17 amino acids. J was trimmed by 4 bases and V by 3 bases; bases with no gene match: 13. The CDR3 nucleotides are TGTGCCAGCAGCGCTTATGCCGGGACAGGGCAACTCTATGGCTACACCTTC. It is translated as CASSAYAGTGQLYGYTF.

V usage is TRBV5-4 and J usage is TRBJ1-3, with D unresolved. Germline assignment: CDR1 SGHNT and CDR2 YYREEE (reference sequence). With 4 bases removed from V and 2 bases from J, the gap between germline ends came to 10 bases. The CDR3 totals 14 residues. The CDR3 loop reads CASSAQVPGNTIYF. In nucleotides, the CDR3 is TGTGCCAGCAGCGCCCAGGTACCTGGAAACACCATATATTTT.

CDR3 in amino acids: CASSQTQGLLHF. In DNA, the CDR3 is TGTGCCAGCAGCCAAACGCAGGGGCTATTGCATTTT. The rearrangement joins TRBV5-6 to TRBJ1-5; D is perhaps TRBD1 (6 bases). Trimming stripped 4 bases from V and 15 bases from J, with 17 bases between. There are 12 residues in the CDR3. Per the germline V gene, CDR1 is SGHDT and CDR2 is YYEEEE.

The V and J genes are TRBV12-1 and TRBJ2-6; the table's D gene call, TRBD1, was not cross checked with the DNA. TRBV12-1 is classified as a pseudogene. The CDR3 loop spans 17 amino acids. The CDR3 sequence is CASSTTDRGRGANVLTF. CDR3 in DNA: TGTGCCAGCAGCACGACGGACAGGGGGCGGGGGGCCAACGTCCTGACTTTC.

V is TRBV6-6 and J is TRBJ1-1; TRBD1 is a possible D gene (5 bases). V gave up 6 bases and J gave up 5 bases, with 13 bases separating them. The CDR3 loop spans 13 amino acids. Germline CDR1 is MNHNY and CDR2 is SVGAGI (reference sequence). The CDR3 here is CASRNGGPTEAFF. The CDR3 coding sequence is TGTGCCAGCAGGAACGGGGGACCGACTGAAGCTTTCTTT.

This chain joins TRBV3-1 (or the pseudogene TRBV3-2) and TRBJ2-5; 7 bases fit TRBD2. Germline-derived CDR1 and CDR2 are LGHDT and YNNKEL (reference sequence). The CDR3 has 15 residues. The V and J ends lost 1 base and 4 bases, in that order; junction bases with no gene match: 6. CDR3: CASSQGSAGVETQYF. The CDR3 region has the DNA TGTGCCAGCAGCCAAGGTTCGGCGGGAGTAGAGACCCAGTACTTC.

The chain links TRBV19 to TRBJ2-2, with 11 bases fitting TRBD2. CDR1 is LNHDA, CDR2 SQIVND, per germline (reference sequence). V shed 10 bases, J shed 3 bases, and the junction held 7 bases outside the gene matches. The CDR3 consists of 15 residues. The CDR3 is CATRVSGRDTGELFF. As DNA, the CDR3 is TGTGCCACCAGGGTTAGCGGGAGGGACACCGGGGAGCTGTTTTTT.

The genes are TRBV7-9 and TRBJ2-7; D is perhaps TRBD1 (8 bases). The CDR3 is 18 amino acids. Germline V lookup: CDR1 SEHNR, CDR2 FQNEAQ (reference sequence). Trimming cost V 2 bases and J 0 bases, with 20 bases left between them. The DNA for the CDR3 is TGTGCCAGCAGCTTACCAGAATACAGGGGGGGTCCCTCCTACGAGCAGTACTTC. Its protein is CASSLPEYRGGPSYEQYF.

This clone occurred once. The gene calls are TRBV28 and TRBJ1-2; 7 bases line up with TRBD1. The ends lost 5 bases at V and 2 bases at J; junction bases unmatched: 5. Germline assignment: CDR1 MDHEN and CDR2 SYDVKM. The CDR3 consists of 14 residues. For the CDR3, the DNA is TGTGCCAGCAGTGAACGACAGGGCAACTATGGCTACACCTTC. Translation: CASSERQGNYGYTF.

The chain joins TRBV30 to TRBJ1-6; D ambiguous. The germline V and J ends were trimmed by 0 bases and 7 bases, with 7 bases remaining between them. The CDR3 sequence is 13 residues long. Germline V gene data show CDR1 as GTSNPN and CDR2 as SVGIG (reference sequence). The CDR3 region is CAWSVGRNSPLHF. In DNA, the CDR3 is TGTGCCTGGAGTGTTGGCAGGAATTCACCCCTCCACTTT. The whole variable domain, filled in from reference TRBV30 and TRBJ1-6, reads SQTIHQWPATLVQPVGSPLSLECTVEGTSNPNLYWYRQAAGRGLQLLFYSVGIGQISSEVPQNLSASRPQDRQFILSSKKLLLSDSGFYLCAWSVGRNSPLHFGNGTRLTVT.

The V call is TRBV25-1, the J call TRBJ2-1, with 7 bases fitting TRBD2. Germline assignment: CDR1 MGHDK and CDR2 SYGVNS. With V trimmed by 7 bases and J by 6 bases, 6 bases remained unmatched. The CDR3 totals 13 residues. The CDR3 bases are TGTGCCAGCACCAGGTGGGGGGGCAATGAGCAGTTCTTC. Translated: CASTRWGGNEQFF.

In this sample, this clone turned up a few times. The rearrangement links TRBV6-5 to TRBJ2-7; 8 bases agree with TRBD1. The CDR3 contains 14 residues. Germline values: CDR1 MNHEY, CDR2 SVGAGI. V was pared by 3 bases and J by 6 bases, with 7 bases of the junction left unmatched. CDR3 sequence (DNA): TGTGCCAGCAGTTATTTCGGACAGGGCTCCGAGCAGTACTTC. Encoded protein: CASSYFGQGSEQYF.

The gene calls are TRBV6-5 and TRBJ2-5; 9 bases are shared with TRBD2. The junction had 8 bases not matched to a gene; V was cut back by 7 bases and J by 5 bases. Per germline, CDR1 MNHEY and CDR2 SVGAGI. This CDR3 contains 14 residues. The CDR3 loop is CASKTSGRGETQYF. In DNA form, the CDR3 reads TGTGCCAGCAAGACTAGCGGTCGAGGGGAGACCCAGTACTTC.